The clone carrying this T cell receptor (beta chain) was detected only a few times. The CDR3 has 13 residues. Losses at the gene ends were 4 bases for V and 5 bases for J; bases not matched to a gene: 3. The germline gives CDR1 SGHAT, CDR2 FQNNGV. Sequenced material consisted of expressed TCRB transcripts (all of the isolated RNA was reverse transcribed). Averages approximately 1 million reads characterized the stem cell-like memory T cell samples. Libraries were prepared by immunoSEQ multiplex PCR; TCRdb keeps only in-frame clonotypes and omits some of them. The data contain approximately 110,000 clones, approximately 37% of them singletons. These data belong to a study of beta chain features in type 1 diabetes.

The receptor comes from a young woman in good health. The gene calls are TRBV11-2 and TRBJ2-7; 9 nucleotides line up with TRBD2. Sequenced sample: stem cell memory CD4+ T cells from blood. The CDR3 DNA reads TGTGCCAGCAGCTCAGTAGCGGGAGACGAGCAGTACTTC. Encoded protein: CASSSVAGDEQYF.